This T cell receptor (beta chain) was retrieved from a study of memory CD4+ T cells and cytomegalovirus serostatus. Study context: Of the healthy Belgian adults, several were CMV seropositive and 24 seronegative. Whole-study findings and limits: A US-trained random forest predicted CMV serostatus with median AUC around 0.91.

This clone turned up a few times. Its antigen is undetermined. Single viable CD3+CD4+CD8-CD45RO+ cells were sorted as the memory CD4+ T cells. Positive selection with CD4 microbeads enriched total CD4+ T cells. Trimming shortened V by 1 base and J by 4 bases, and 7 bases separated the two germline ends. The CDR3 length is 13 residues. Germline CDR1 SQVTM, CDR2 ANQGSEA. Only in-frame clones appear in the TCRdb table, and some are missing; sequencing was by immunoSEQ multiplex PCR. The sample yields about 73,000 clones, around 78% seen once. The chain links TRBV29-1 to TRBJ1-4; D is unresolved. The receptor was derived from an adult in good health and CMV-seropositive. The sequencing input was memory CD4+ T cells from blood. The CDR3 reads CSVEGSDNEKLFF. For the CDR3, the DNA is TGCAGCGTTGAAGGGTCCGATAATGAAAAACTGTTTTTT.